The clone carrying this T cell receptor (beta chain) showed up just a few times. Its matching antigen is unknown. This specimen belongs to a study of cytomegalovirus exposure and HLA in healthy donors. Whole-study results and caveats: Within a later analysis, the majority of CMV-associated TCR beta chains appeared HLA-restricted. A later analysis by the authors found several of the most significant clusters apparently linked to common viral pathogens.

Trimming removed 1 base from V and 7 bases from J; junction bases left unmatched: 8. Germline values: CDR1 LNHDA, CDR2 SQIVND (reference sequence). This CDR3 spans 16 amino acids. PCR employed 60 Vbeta and 13 Jbeta primers. Repertoires were generated with immunoSEQ multiplex PCR, while TCRdb's copy carries only in-frame clones and drops some. The sample holds 95,000 to 150,000 clones, about 70% seen once. Sequences were obtained from PBMCs. The chain combines TRBV19 with TRBJ2-1, with 9 positions matching TRBD2. The origin of this receptor is a woman aged 40-49 years in good health and CMV-seronegative. The CDR3 DNA sequence: TGTGCCAGTAGTATAGGATACAGCGGGAGGAAAAATGAGCAGTTCTTC. It codes for CASSIGYSGRKNEQFF.